This T cell receptor beta chain emerged from a study of CD8 T cells in ankylosing spondylitis. Study-wide points: In synovial fluid and blood from reactive arthritis, some motif variants were previously reported. The authors reported significant enrichment of disease-linked clones in matched ankylosing spondylitis synovial fluid. In ankylosing spondylitis blood, a motif of seven to nine highly homologous TCR beta variants appeared characteristic. Clones linked with disease were CD8+ and fairly uncommon in the peripheral blood.

A word on this clonotype: As yet, its antigen is unknown.

The V gene's germline CDR1 is SGDLS and CDR2 YYNGEE. CDR3 length equals 16 residues. Trimming cost V 0 bases and J 4 bases; bases outside gene matches: 8. 5'-RACE, quantitative and with molecular barcodes, yielded the TCR beta libraries. TCRdb re-derived calls from the 5' RACE reads in MiXCR, one entry per CDR3 protein. The sample includes a few hundred thousand distinct CDR3 sequences, about 22% of them seen just once. Sequenced: blood, either unsorted or a sorted T cell fraction (not recorded which). The receptor's source is a male donor with ankylosing spondylitis. The chain recombines TRBV9 with TRBJ2-7, with 9 bases that match TRBD1. CDR3 amino acids: CASSVGSGTGRYEQYF. The DNA for the CDR3 is TGTGCCAGCAGCGTAGGATCAGGGACAGGGAGATACGAGCAGTACTTC.